The source of this T cell receptor (beta chain) is a study of shared clonotypes between healthy human individuals. Points from the study as a whole: Shared clonotypes: about 5.3% naive CD4, under 4% naive CD8, about 2.2% memory CD4, over 0.3% memory CD8.

CD8 cells regarded as naive lacked CD45RO, were positively chosen for CCR7, and omitted terminally differentiated effector memory CD45RA+ cells. The repertoire was sequenced with immunoSEQ multiplex PCR; TCRdb's copy has only in-frame clones and lacks some. The table includes some 2 million clones, about 95% detected once. About this clone: Its target is unknown.

This TCR derives from a man aged 18 to 29 in good health. The source material was naive CD8+ T cells sorted from blood.

This chain's CDR3 is CASSSTGQGVIQDYGYTF. The CDR3 nucleotides are TGTGCCAGCAGCTCTACCGGACAGGGGGTAATTCAGGACTATGGCTACACCTTC. The chain has TRBV7-9 and TRBJ1-2; 10 bases align to TRBD1. Germline trimming cut 4 bases from V and 3 bases from J; bases unmatched to any gene: 14. Germline values: CDR1 SEHNR, CDR2 FQNEAQ (reference sequence). The CDR3 is 18 amino acids.